Shown below are 4 T cell receptor beta chains from a single sample sequenced in a study of neoadjuvant anti-PD-1 for oral cavity cancer. Sequencing used immunoSEQ multiplex PCR; TCRdb keeps in-frame clones, though not all of them. The table records 60,000 to 75,000 clones, about 86% of them present only once. The sample in question was PBMCs, obtained before nivolumab (anti-PD-1) treatment. The receptors were gathered from a person aged 35-79 years with oral cavity squamous cell carcinoma.

This clone was counted once. The chain employs TRBV10-3 and TRBJ1-5, with 9 bases fitting TRBD1. Unmatched junction bases numbered 9, after V lost 4 bases and J lost 8 bases. Germline V gene sequence: CDR1 ENHRY, CDR2 SYGVKD. CDR3 length: 15 amino acids. DNA for the CDR3: TGTGCCATCAGTGGGGGACAGGGCGTTGGTGAGCCCCAGCATTTT. Translating it yields CAISGGQGVGEPQHF.

The chain employs TRBV7-9 and TRBJ2-1; maybe TRBD2 (6 bases). With 1 base removed from V and 6 bases from J, the gap between germline ends came to 7 bases. CDR1 is SEHNR and CDR2 is FQNEAQ in the germline V gene (reference sequence). The CDR3 is made up of 13 amino acids. In DNA form, the CDR3 reads TGTGCCAGCAGCTTAGGGGGAGGCAATGAGCAGTTCTTC. It codes for CASSLGGGNEQFF. Complete variable domain (other parts from reference TRBV7-9 and TRBJ2-1): DTGVSQNPRHKITKRGQNVTFRCDPISEHNRLYWYRQTLGQGPEFLTYFQNEAQLEKSRLLSDRFSAERPKGSFSTLEIQRTEQGDSAMYLCASSLGGGNEQFFGPGTRLTVL.

The chain carries TRBV4-1 and TRBJ2-3; D unclear. Germline CDR1 reads MGHRA; CDR2 reads YSYEKL. The germline V and J ends were trimmed by 5 bases and 1 base, with 7 bases remaining between them. CDR3 length: 13 residues. This chain's CDR3 is CASSKWGTDTQYF. CDR3 bases: TGCGCCAGCAGCAAGTGGGGCACAGATACGCAGTATTTT.

The J gene is TRBJ1-1, the V gene TRBV29-1; no clear D gene. The germline gives CDR1 SQVTM, CDR2 ANQGSEA. CDR3 length equals 15 residues. Trimming left V 7 bases short and J 0 bases short, with 18 bases between. CDR3 nucleotides: TGCAGCGCAAGGAACATCGCGTCCATGAACACTGAAGCTTTCTTT. It codes for CSARNIASMNTEAFF.